The text below deals with one T cell receptor (beta chain). This record comes from a study of tumor-infiltrating lymphocytes in oesophageal squamous cell carcinoma. Using its own MiXCR run on the PCR reads, TCRdb lists one record per CDR3 protein. The sample holds 15,000 to 20,000 distinct CDR3 sequences; about 50% are singletons and the top ten take around two fifths. The germline V gene has CDR1 MNHEY and CDR2 SVGAGI. The CDR3 runs 11 residues. This receptor was obtained from a female donor with esophageal squamous cell carcinoma. The gene calls are TRBV6-5 and TRBJ1-1, with D hard to call. The J call is uncertain, as TRBJ2-7 better fits the DNA end. The sequenced sample consisted of normal esophageal tissue next to the tumor. The CDR3 DNA reads TGTGCCAGCAATTCGGGCTACGAGCAGTACTTC. It is translated as CASNSGYEQYF.